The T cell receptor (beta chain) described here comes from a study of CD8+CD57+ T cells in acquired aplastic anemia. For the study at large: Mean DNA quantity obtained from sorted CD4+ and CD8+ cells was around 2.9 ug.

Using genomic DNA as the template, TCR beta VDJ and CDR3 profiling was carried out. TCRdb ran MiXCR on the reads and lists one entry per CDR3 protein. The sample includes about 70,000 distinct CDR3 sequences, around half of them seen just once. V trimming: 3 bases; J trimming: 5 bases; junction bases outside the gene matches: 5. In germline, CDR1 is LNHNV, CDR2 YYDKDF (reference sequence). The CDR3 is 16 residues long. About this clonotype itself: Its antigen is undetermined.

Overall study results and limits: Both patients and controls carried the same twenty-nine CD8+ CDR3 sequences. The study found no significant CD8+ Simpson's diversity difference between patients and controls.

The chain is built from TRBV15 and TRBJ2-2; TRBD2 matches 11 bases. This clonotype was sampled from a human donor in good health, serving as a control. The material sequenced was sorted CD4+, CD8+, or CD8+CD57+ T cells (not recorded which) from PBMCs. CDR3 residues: CATSSLTSGTTGELFF. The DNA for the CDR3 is TGTGCCACCAGCAGCTTGACTAGCGGGACAACCGGGGAGCTGTTTTTT.